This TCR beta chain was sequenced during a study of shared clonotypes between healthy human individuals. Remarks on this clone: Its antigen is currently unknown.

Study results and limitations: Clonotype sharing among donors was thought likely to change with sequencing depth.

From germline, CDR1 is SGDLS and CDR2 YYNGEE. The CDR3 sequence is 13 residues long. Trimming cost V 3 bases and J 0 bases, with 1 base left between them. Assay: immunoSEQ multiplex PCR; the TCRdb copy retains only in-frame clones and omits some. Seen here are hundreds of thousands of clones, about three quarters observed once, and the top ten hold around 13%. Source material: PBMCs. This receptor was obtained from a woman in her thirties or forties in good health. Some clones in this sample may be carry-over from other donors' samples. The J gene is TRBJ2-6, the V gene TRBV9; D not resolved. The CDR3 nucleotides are TGTGCCAGCAGCGCCTCTGGGGCCAACGTCCTGACTTTC. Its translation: CASSASGANVLTF.